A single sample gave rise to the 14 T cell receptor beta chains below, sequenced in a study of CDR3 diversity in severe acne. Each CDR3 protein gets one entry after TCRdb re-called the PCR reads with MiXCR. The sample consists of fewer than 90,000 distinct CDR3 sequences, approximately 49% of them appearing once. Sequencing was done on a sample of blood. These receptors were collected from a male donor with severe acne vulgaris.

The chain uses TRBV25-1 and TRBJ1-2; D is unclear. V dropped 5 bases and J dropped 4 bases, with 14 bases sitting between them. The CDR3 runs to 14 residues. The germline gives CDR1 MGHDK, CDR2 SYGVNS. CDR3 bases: TGTGCCAGCAGTTTATTCCAGGCTGGCTATGGCTACACCTTC. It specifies CASSLFQAGYGYTF.

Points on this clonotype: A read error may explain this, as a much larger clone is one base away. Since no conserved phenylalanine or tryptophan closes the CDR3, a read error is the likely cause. The CDR3 spells CASRRTTGPSVQYS. In nucleotides, the CDR3 is TGTGCCAGCAGACGAACGACAGGTCCATCAGTGCAGTACTCC. V and J are TRBV12-3 or TRBV12-4 and TRBJ2-7; D possibly corresponds to TRBD1 (6 bases). This CDR3 contains 14 residues. Trimming removed 6 bases from V and 9 bases from J, with 21 bases in between.

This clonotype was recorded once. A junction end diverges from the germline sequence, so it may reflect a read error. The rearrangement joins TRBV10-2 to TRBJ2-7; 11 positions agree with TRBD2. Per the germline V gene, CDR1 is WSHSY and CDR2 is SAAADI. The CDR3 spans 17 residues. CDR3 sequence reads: CASSPKRSGRAGGEQYF. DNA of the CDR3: TGTGCCAGCAGCCCAAAGCGTAGCGGGAGGGCCGGCGGCGAGCAGTACTTC.

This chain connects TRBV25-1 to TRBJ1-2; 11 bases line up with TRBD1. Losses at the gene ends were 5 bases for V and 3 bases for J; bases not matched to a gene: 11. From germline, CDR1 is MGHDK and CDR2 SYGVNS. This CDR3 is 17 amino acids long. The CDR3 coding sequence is TGTGCCAGCAGTTTATGGACCCTGGGACAGGGGGACTATGGCTACACCTTC. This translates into CASSLWTLGQGDYGYTF.

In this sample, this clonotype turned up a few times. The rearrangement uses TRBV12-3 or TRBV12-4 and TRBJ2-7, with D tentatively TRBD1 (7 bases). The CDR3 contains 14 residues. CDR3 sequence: CASSDRAGGLAQCV. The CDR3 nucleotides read TGTGCCAGCAGCGACCGGGCAGGGGGGTTGGCTCAGTGCGTC.

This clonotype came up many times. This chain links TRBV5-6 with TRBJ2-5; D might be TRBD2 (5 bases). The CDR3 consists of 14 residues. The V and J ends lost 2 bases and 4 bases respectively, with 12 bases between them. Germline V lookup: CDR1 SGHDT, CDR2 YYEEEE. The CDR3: CASSFRSGRETQYF. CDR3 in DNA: TGTGCCAGCAGCTTCCGGAGCGGTCGAGAGACCCAGTACTTC. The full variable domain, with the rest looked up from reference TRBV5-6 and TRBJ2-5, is DAGVTQSPTHLIKTRGQQVTLRCSPKSGHDTVSWYQQALGQGPQFIFQYYEEEERQRGNFPDRFSGHQFPNYSSELNVNALLLGDSALYLCASSFRSGRETQYFGPGTRLLVL.

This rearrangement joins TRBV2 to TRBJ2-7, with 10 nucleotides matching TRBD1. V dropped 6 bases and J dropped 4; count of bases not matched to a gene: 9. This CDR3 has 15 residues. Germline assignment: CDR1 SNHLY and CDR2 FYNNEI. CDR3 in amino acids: CASSSPGQGKYEQYF. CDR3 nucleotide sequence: TGTGCCAGCAGCTCACCGGGACAGGGGAAATACGAGCAGTACTTC.

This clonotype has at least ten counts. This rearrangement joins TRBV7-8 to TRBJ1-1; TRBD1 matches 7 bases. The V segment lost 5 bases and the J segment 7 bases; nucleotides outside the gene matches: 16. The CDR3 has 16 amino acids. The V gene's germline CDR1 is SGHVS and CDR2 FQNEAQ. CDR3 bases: TGTGCCAGCAGCAAATCGTTAGGGGGCCGGGGACTTGAAGCTTTCTTT. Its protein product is CASSKSLGGRGLEAFF.

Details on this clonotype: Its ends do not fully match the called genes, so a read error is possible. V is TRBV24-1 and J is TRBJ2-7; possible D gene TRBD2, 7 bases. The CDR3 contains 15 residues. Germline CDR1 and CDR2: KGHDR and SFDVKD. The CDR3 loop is CASSDPGGQSYEQYF. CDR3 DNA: TGTGCCAGCAGTGATCCGGGGGGCCAATCCTACGAGCAGTACTTC.

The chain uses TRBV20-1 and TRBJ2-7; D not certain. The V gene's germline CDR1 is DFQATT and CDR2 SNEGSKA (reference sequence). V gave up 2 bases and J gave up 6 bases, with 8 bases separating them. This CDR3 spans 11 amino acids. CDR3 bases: TGCAGTGCTAGAACCGGGTTCGAGCAGTACTTC. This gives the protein CSARTGFEQYF.

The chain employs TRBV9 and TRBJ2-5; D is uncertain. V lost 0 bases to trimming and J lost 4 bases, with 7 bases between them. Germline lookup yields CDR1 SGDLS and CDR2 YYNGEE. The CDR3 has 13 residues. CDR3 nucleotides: TGTGCCAGCAGCGTAGAAAGCCCAGAGACCCAGTACTTC. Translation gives CASSVESPETQYF.

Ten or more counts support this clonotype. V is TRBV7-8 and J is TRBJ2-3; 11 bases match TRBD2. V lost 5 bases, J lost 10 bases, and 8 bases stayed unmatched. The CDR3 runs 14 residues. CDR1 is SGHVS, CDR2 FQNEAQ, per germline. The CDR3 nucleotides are TGTGCCAGCAGCCCGACTAGCGGGACTATGTCGCAGTATTTT. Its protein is CASSPTSGTMSQYF.

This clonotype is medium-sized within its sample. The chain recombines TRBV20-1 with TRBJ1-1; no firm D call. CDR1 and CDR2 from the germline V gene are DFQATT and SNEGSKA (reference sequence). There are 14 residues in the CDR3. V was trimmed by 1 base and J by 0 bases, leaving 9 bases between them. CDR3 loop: CSARAQPVNTEAFF. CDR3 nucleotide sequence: TGCAGTGCTAGAGCACAGCCAGTGAACACTGAAGCTTTCTTT.

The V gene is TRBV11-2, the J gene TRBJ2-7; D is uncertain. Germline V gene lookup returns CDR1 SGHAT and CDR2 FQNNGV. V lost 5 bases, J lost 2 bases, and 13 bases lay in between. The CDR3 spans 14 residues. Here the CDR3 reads CASSEQLVPYEQYF. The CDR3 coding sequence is TGTGCCAGCAGCGAGCAGTTAGTCCCCTACGAGCAGTACTTC.